A single sample gave rise to the 13 T cell receptor beta chains below, sequenced in a study of shared clonotypes between healthy human individuals. Here immunoSEQ multiplex PCR was the method, and the copy in TCRdb shows in-frame clones only, minus some. The table lists 2 million to 2.5 million clones, 85% to 95% of them singletons. Specimen: naive CD4+ T cells from PBMCs. Subset noted: CD45RA+ positively selected. These receptors were obtained from a man younger than 35 in good health. Some clones in this sample may be carry-over from other donors' samples.

The chain carries TRBV5-1 and TRBJ2-7, with TRBD2 matching over 9 bases. Germline trimming cut 7 bases from V and 0 bases from J; bases unmatched to any gene: 11. Germline V gene lookup returns CDR1 SGHRS and CDR2 YFSETQ. The CDR3 covers 16 residues. CDR3 sequence: CASGVVSGSDSYEQYF. In DNA, the CDR3 is TGCGCCAGCGGTGTGGTTAGCGGGAGCGACTCCTACGAGCAGTACTTC.

This clone has a single count. This chain joins TRBV7-3 and TRBJ1-1; D gene unclear. V lost 3 bases and J lost 2, with 16 bases in between. The length of the CDR3 is 16 residues. The V gene's germline CDR1 is SGHTA and CDR2 FQGTGA. This CDR3 reads CASSFHAQSRNTEAFF. CDR3 in DNA: TGTGCCAGCAGCTTTCATGCTCAGTCGAGAAACACTGAAGCTTTCTTT.

The chain couples TRBV6-1 to TRBJ1-2; TRBD1 is a possible D gene (5 bases). From germline, CDR1 is MNHNS and CDR2 SASEGT. The CDR3 extends over 15 amino acids. The V gene lost 3 bases and the J gene lost 2 bases, with 13 bases spanning the gap. CDR3 amino acids: CASSETVPSNYGYTF. The CDR3 DNA is TGTGCCAGCAGTGAGACAGTACCATCGAACTATGGCTACACCTTC.

The chain combines TRBV7-3 with TRBJ1-2; 8 positions match TRBD1. The CDR3 loop spans 14 amino acids. The junction had 9 bases not matched to a gene; V was cut back by 5 bases and J by 7 bases. Germline values: CDR1 SGHTA, CDR2 FQGTGA. The CDR3 here is CASSVDRGGIGYTF. The DNA for the CDR3 is TGTGCCAGCAGCGTAGACAGGGGCGGGATTGGCTACACCTTC. The whole variable domain, remainder taken from reference TRBV7-3 and TRBJ1-2, is GAGVSQTPSNKVTEKGKYVELRCDPISGHTALYWYRQSLGQGPEFLIYFQGTGAADDSGLPNDRFFAVRPEGSVSTLKIQRTERGDSAVYLCASSVDRGGIGYTFGSGTRLTVV.

A few counts support this clone. The chain joins TRBV7-9 to TRBJ1-2, with D possibly being TRBD1 (5 bases). CDR1 and CDR2 from the germline V gene are SEHNR and FQNEAQ (reference sequence). V lost 5 bases and J 3 bases, leaving 10 bases between the germline ends. The CDR3 consists of 13 residues. This chain's CDR3 is CASSHGTDYGYTF. The CDR3 coding sequence is TGTGCCAGCAGCCACGGGACGGACTATGGCTACACCTTC.

This rearrangement joins TRBV21-1 to TRBJ2-3; no DNA check was done on the table's D call, TRBD1. TRBV21-1 constitutes a pseudogene. The CDR3 covers 15 residues. In DNA, the CDR3 is TGTGCCAGCAGCAAAGGGCGACAGGCCACAGATACGCAGTATTTT. Translation gives CASSKGRQATDTQYF.

The V and J genes are TRBV5-1 and TRBJ2-7; tentatively, D is TRBD1 (6 bases). CDR3 length: 14 residues. CDR1 is SGHRS and CDR2 is YFSETQ in the germline V gene. V lost 0 bases to trimming and J lost 2 bases, with 9 bases between them. CDR3 amino acids: CASSLGDITYEQYF. Here the CDR3 DNA reads TGCGCCAGCAGCTTGGGGGACATTACCTACGAGCAGTACTTC. Supplemented by reference TRBV5-1 and TRBJ2-7, the full variable domain reads KAGVTQTPRYLIKTRGQQVTLSCSPISGHRSVSWYQQTPGQGLQFLFEYFSETQRNKGNFPGRFSGRQFSNSRSEMNVSTLELGDSALYLCASSLGDITYEQYFGPGTRLTVT.

This clone was found once. The V gene is TRBV28, the J gene TRBJ2-7; TRBD1 agrees at 8 bases. Germline trimming cut 5 bases from V and 2 bases from J; bases unmatched to any gene: 5. The CDR3 spans 14 residues. Germline V gene data show CDR1 as MDHEN and CDR2 as SYDVKM. CDR3 sequence reads: CASSLGTGPYEQYF. The CDR3 DNA is TGTGCCAGCAGTCTAGGGACAGGCCCCTACGAGCAGTACTTC.

J is TRBJ2-5 and V is TRBV19, with 11 bases matching TRBD1. This CDR3 is 15 amino acids long. The germline V gene has CDR1 LNHDA and CDR2 SQIVND (reference sequence). V shed 6 bases, J shed 4 bases, and the junction held 7 bases outside the gene matches. The CDR3 bases are TGTGCCAGTAGCCGGGGACAGGGGGATCGAGAGACCCAGTACTTC. The encoded protein is CASSRGQGDRETQYF.

The chain recombines TRBV15 with TRBJ2-7; D gene unclear. From germline, CDR1 is LNHNV and CDR2 YYDKDF (reference sequence). V shed 1 base and J shed 1 base, with 8 bases lying between them. The CDR3 consists of 14 residues. The CDR3 here is CATSRVLDSYEQYF. In DNA, the CDR3 is TGTGCCACCAGCAGAGTACTGGATTCCTACGAGCAGTACTTC.

V is TRBV27 and J is TRBJ2-7, with TRBD2 matching over 9 bases. V lost 5 bases to trimming and J lost 4 bases; unmatched junction nucleotides: 12. The germline CDR1 and CDR2 sequences are MNHEY and SMNVEV (reference sequence). The CDR3 is 16 amino acids. The CDR3 loop reads CASSDFSGRVGYEQYF. The CDR3 DNA is TGTGCCAGCAGTGACTTTAGCGGGAGAGTTGGTTACGAGCAGTACTTC.

In DNA form, the CDR3 reads TGTGCCAGCAGCTTAGGAGGGACGGGGAATCGGGCCGGGGAGCTGTTTTTT. The encoded protein is CASSLGGTGNRAGELFF. The chain has TRBV13 and TRBJ2-2; D is perhaps TRBD1 or TRBD2 (5 bases each). Between the trimmed V and J ends, which lost 0 bases and 6 bases, there was a span of 17 bases. This CDR3 has 17 amino acids. Looked up from germline, CDR1 is PRHDT and CDR2 is FYEKMQ (reference sequence).

The genes are TRBV6-1 and TRBJ2-1, with 8 nucleotides matching TRBD2. The trim removed 0 bases at V and 9 bases at J, leaving 7 bases unmatched. This CDR3 comprises 15 residues. In germline, CDR1 is MNHNS, CDR2 SASEGT. CDR3 loop: CASSEARAGEGEQFF. In nucleotides, the CDR3 is TGTGCCAGCAGTGAAGCGCGAGCGGGAGAGGGTGAGCAGTTCTTC.